This T cell receptor (beta chain) comes out of a study of OX40 agonist ivuxolimab in advanced cancers. The wider study: Patients were dosed with the agonistic anti-OX40 (CD134) antibody ivuxolimab.

General observations from the study: Clones of CD4+ and CD8+ blood T cells grew by week 6 at doses of 0.1 to 3.0 mg/kg.

Generated by immunoSEQ multiplex PCR, the TCRdb table keeps only in-frame clones and is missing some. The data show around 58,000 clones, 94% seen once. Autoimmune disease history or systemic immunosuppression excluded patients. V dropped 5 bases and J dropped 3; count of bases not matched to a gene: 17. The CDR3 sequence is 20 residues long. Germline V gene sequence: CDR1 SGHNT, CDR2 YENEEA. Turning to this clone: What it binds is not known.

Material: CD4+ or CD8+ T cells sorted from blood, obtained in a trial of the OX40 agonist ivuxolimab. The J gene is TRBJ2-1, the V gene TRBV11-3, with TRBD2 identical over 12 bases. This TCR derives from an adult with an advanced solid tumor such as melanoma, head and neck, liver or kidney cancer. CDR3 in DNA: TGTGCCAGCAGCCCCCTTCCGGGACTAGCGGGTCGAGGTTACTACAATGAGCAGTTCTTC. This translates into CASSPLPGLAGRGYYNEQFF.